Following are 29 T cell receptor beta chains from one sample sequenced in a study of blood T cell repertoires in COVID-19. Method: immunoSEQ multiplex PCR; TCRdb's copy keeps in-frame clones and lacks some. Among approximately 280,000 clones listed, around 89% were seen once. Sequenced sample: peripheral blood. The receptors come from a middle-aged man with acute or convalescent COVID-19.

Here the CDR3 DNA reads TGCAGCGCCCGGCCGGGGAGGGGTGAGCAGTTCTTC. Encoded protein: CSARPGRGEQFF. The chain joins TRBV29-1 to TRBJ2-1; 7 bases match TRBD2. Germline V gene lookup returns CDR1 SQVTM and CDR2 ANQGSEA. Trimming removed 7 bases from V and 9 bases from J; junction bases left unmatched: 9. The CDR3 spans 12 residues.

V usage is TRBV5-4 and J usage is TRBJ2-2; 8 bases agree with TRBD1. V dropped 6 bases and J dropped 5; count of bases not matched to a gene: 6. The CDR3 extends over 14 amino acids. The germline gives CDR1 SGHNT, CDR2 YYREEE (reference sequence). The CDR3 loop is CASTRTGRTGELFF. The CDR3 DNA follows: TGTGCCAGCACCAGGACAGGGAGGACCGGGGAGCTGTTTTTT.

This clone appeared once. V is TRBV30 and J is TRBJ2-1; 8 nucleotides match TRBD2. The CDR3 is made up of 16 amino acids. Germline V gene sequence: CDR1 GTSNPN, CDR2 SVGIG (reference sequence). The V and J ends lost 4 bases and 4 bases, in that order; junction bases with no gene match: 12. CDR3 sequence reads: CAWTPRRRGEYNEQFF. The CDR3, as DNA: TGTGCCTGGACCCCACGGAGGCGGGGGGAGTACAATGAGCAGTTCTTC.

The V call is TRBV7-2, the J call TRBJ2-7; unclear D gene. Germline V gene sequence: CDR1 SGHTA, CDR2 FQGNSA. Trimming took off 1 base at V and 3 bases at J, with 13 bases between the two ends. The CDR3 sequence is 15 residues long. This chain's CDR3 is CASSLGSFLHYEQYF. The CDR3 DNA reads TGTGCCAGCAGCTTAGGAAGCTTCCTTCACTACGAGCAGTACTTC.

V is TRBV11-2 and J is TRBJ2-7; D call uncertain. Trimming removed 5 bases from V and 1 base from J, with 12 bases in between. The CDR3 length is 14 residues. In germline, CDR1 is SGHAT, CDR2 FQNNGV. The CDR3 region has the DNA TGTGCCAGCAGCCCGCGTCCGGGTTCCTACGAGCAGTACTTC. This translates into CASSPRPGSYEQYF.

CDR3 coding DNA: TGTGCCAGCAGCCCCGAGGGACAGGTTACACCCCTCCACTTT. Amino acids: CASSPEGQVTPLHF. This sequence joins TRBV5-6 and TRBJ1-6; TRBD1 agrees at 8 bases. The length of the CDR3 is 14 residues. CDR1 and CDR2 from the germline V gene are SGHDT and YYEEEE. Trimming took 4 bases from V and 11 from J; bases not matched to a gene: 8.

The V and J genes are TRBV19 and TRBJ2-1; possibly TRBD2 for D (6 bases). CDR1 is LNHDA and CDR2 is SQIVND in the germline V gene (reference sequence). V gave up 6 bases and J gave up 4 bases, with 10 bases separating them. The CDR3 consists of 13 residues. Here the CDR3 DNA reads TGTGCCAGTAGCTGGGACTTTTACAATGAGCAGTTCTTC. Amino acid sequence: CASSWDFYNEQFF.

Regarding this clone: This CDR3 is also generated by other DNA sequences in the sample. The V and J genes are TRBV2 and TRBJ1-1; D uncertain. The CDR3 is made up of 11 amino acids. Per the germline V gene, CDR1 is SNHLY and CDR2 is FYNNEI. V was cut by 8 bases and J by 3 bases, with 7 bases left in between. The CDR3 spells CASSPYTEAFF. The CDR3, as DNA: TGTGCCAGCTCCCCCTACACTGAAGCTTTCTTT.

This clone came up once. The chain joins TRBV5-1 to TRBJ2-7; 9 nucleotides match TRBD1. The V and J ends lost 5 bases and 4 bases, in that order; junction bases with no gene match: 10. The CDR3 covers 15 residues. Germline lookup yields CDR1 SGHRS and CDR2 YFSETQ. The chain's CDR3 is CASSPPGTGSYEQYF. The DNA of the CDR3 is TGCGCCAGCAGTCCTCCGGGGACAGGGTCTTACGAGCAGTACTTC.

The J gene is TRBJ1-2, the V gene TRBV2, with TRBD1 matching 7 bases. Germline lookup yields CDR1 SNHLY and CDR2 FYNNEI. This CDR3 is built from 17 residues. The trim removed 7 bases at V and 6 bases at J, leaving 20 bases unmatched. The chain's CDR3 is CASTKSWGQRVADGYTF. DNA for the CDR3: TGTGCCAGCACTAAGTCCTGGGGACAGCGTGTGGCGGATGGCTACACCTTC.

The genes are TRBV4-1 and TRBJ1-2, with 7 bases matching TRBD1. In germline, CDR1 is MGHRA, CDR2 YSYEKL. There are 15 residues in the CDR3. Trimming cost V 4 bases and J 1 base; bases outside gene matches: 6. The chain's CDR3 is CASSLGQEINYGYTF. The CDR3 nucleotides read TGCGCCAGCAGCCTAGGACAGGAAATTAACTATGGCTACACCTTC.

The chain uses TRBV5-1 and TRBJ2-1; D uncertain. The CDR3 is 12 amino acids. Germline V lookup: CDR1 SGHRS, CDR2 YFSETQ. V was cut by 4 bases and J by 9 bases, with 11 bases left in between. The CDR3 DNA follows: TGCGCCAGCAGCCCGACTTTAGGTGAGCAGTTCTTC. This gives the protein CASSPTLGEQFF.

The chain's CDR3 is CASSSRSGGLNEQFF. The CDR3, as DNA: TGTGCCAGCAGTTCACGGTCAGGGGGCCTCAATGAGCAGTTCTTC. J is TRBJ2-1 and V is TRBV6-2 or TRBV6-3, with 8 bases fitting TRBD1. Germline-derived CDR1 and CDR2 are MNHEY and SVGEGT. There are 15 residues in the CDR3. After removal of 4 bases from V and 6 bases from J, the junction contained 8 bases not matched to a gene.

The chain links TRBV6-1 to TRBJ1-5, with 9 bases that match TRBD1. Per germline, CDR1 MNHNS and CDR2 SASEGT. V lost 2 bases, J lost 5 bases, and 1 base stayed unmatched. CDR3 length: 14 amino acids. DNA of the CDR3: TGTGCCAGCAGTGAAACAGGGGGCGATCAGCCCCAGCATTTT. Translation gives CASSETGGDQPQHF.

The chain recombines TRBV5-4 with TRBJ2-1; 7 nucleotides align to TRBD1. This CDR3 is built from 14 residues. Germline values: CDR1 SGHNT, CDR2 YYREEE (reference sequence). V trimming: 4 bases; J trimming: 1 base; junction bases outside the gene matches: 2. The chain's CDR3 is CASSQTGSYNEQFF. Here the CDR3 DNA reads TGTGCCAGCAGCCAGACAGGGTCCTACAATGAGCAGTTCTTC.

The V and J genes are TRBV19 and TRBJ2-3, with D possibly matching TRBD1 (6 bases). CDR3 length equals 16 residues. In germline, CDR1 is LNHDA, CDR2 SQIVND (reference sequence). V shed 4 bases and J shed 0 bases, with 14 bases lying between them. CDR3 region: CASSTTTGYSTDTQYF. The CDR3 region has the DNA TGTGCCAGTAGTACAACGACAGGTTATAGCACAGATACGCAGTATTTT.

The chain carries TRBV25-1 and TRBJ1-4; the D is unclear. This CDR3 is 14 amino acids long. Per the germline V gene, CDR1 is MGHDK and CDR2 is SYGVNS. V lost 5 bases to trimming and J lost 2 bases, with 9 bases between them. Written as DNA, the CDR3 is TGTGCCAGCAGTCCATCGGAGACTAATGAAAAACTGTTTTTT. Amino acids: CASSPSETNEKLFF.

The chain has TRBV3-1 (or the pseudogene TRBV3-2) and TRBJ1-3; 8 positions match TRBD1. J was trimmed by 0 bases and V by 5 bases; bases with no gene match: 6. The CDR3 has 16 amino acids. Germline lookup yields CDR1 LGHDT and CDR2 YNNKEL (reference sequence). The CDR3 loop reads CASSSRTGNSGNTIYF. The CDR3 DNA sequence: TGTGCCAGCAGCTCGCGGACAGGGAACTCTGGAAACACCATATATTTT.

The rearrangement joins TRBV4-1 to TRBJ2-7, with 8 positions matching TRBD2. Germline V CDR1 and CDR2: MGHRA, YSYEKL. This CDR3 region has 16 residues. Trimming at V came to 0 bases and at J to 2 bases, leaving 6 bases not matched to a gene. This CDR3 is CASSQDNGGAPYEQYF. Here the CDR3 DNA reads TGCGCCAGCAGCCAAGATAACGGGGGGGCACCCTACGAGCAGTACTTC.

The genes are TRBV7-9 and TRBJ2-6, with D possibly being TRBD1 (6 bases). The CDR3 spans 18 residues. V dropped 5 bases and J dropped 2 bases, with 19 bases sitting between them. Germline CDR1 reads SEHNR; CDR2 reads FQNEAQ (reference sequence). This chain's CDR3 is CASSAAGTSIPGANVLTF. In DNA form, the CDR3 reads TGTGCCAGCAGCGCCGCCGGGACATCGATCCCTGGGGCCAACGTCCTGACTTTC.

In nucleotides, the CDR3 is TGTGCCAGCAGTGAATCGGGACAGCATAATGAAAAACTGTTTTTT. Protein: CASSESGQHNEKLFF. The chain uses TRBV2 and TRBJ1-4, with TRBD1 identical over 7 bases. CDR3 length equals 15 residues. Germline V gene sequence: CDR1 SNHLY, CDR2 FYNNEI. V was clipped by 2 bases and J by 4 bases; unmatched bases: 4.

CDR3 amino acids: CASSMGGIATFF. The CDR3 nucleotides read TGTGCCAGCAGTATGGGAGGGATCGCAACTTTCTTT. The genes are TRBV12-3 or TRBV12-4 and TRBJ1-1; D unresolved. Trimming removed 5 bases from V and 12 bases from J, with 16 bases in between. The CDR3 is 12 residues long.

The chain is built from TRBV20-1 and TRBJ1-2, with D possibly matching TRBD1 (5 bases). Germline V gene data show CDR1 as DFQATT and CDR2 as SNEGSKA (reference sequence). The CDR3 covers 10 residues. The ends were cut back, 7 bases at V and 5 bases at J, with 8 bases in the middle. The CDR3 DNA is TGCAGTGTCGCAGGGTATGGCTACACCTTC. It encodes CSVAGYGYTF.

The gene calls are TRBV15 and TRBJ2-3; the match to TRBD2 covers 11 bases. Trimming cost V 3 bases and J 3 bases; bases outside gene matches: 2. Germline CDR1 and CDR2: LNHNV and YYDKDF (reference sequence). This CDR3 has 15 amino acids. The CDR3 DNA is TGTGCCACCAGCAGTAGCGGGGGGGCGACAGATACGCAGTATTTT. Its protein is CATSSSGGATDTQYF.

The genes are TRBV12-3 or TRBV12-4 and TRBJ1-5, with 7 bases aligning to TRBD1. The CDR3 contains 13 residues. Trimming removed 5 bases from V and 13 bases from J; junction bases left unmatched: 11. CDR3 sequence reads: CASSTTSGTAQHF. The CDR3 DNA is TGTGCCAGCAGTACTACATCCGGGACAGCTCAGCATTTT.

The chain is built from TRBV29-1 and TRBJ1-1; D is uncertain. Germline CDR1 reads SQVTM; CDR2 reads ANQGSEA. This CDR3 is 12 amino acids long. Between the trimmed V and J ends, which lost 7 bases and 1 base, there was a span of 10 bases. CDR3 sequence reads: CSALGGNTEAFF. CDR3 coding DNA: TGCAGCGCCCTAGGCGGGAACACTGAAGCTTTCTTT.

The chain joins TRBV19 to TRBJ2-1; D is perhaps TRBD1 (6 bases). Germline V gives CDR1 LNHDA, CDR2 SQIVND (reference sequence). The CDR3 runs to 13 residues. V gave up 5 bases and J gave up 12 bases, with 17 bases separating them. The CDR3, as DNA: TGTGCCAGTAGTCTCTATGCCGGGACAAGGCAGTTCTTC. Translated: CASSLYAGTRQFF.

V is TRBV7-9 and J is TRBJ2-3, with 8 bases that match TRBD2. Germline lookup yields CDR1 SEHNR and CDR2 FQNEAQ (reference sequence). The V and J ends lost 0 bases and 2 bases, in that order; junction bases with no gene match: 7. The CDR3 sequence is 17 residues long. CDR3 in amino acids: CASSLAGGGFYTDTQYF. CDR3 DNA: TGTGCCAGCAGCTTAGCCGGCGGGGGGTTCTACACAGATACGCAGTATTTT.

This clone was detected only a few times. The J gene is TRBJ2-1, the V gene TRBV6-5, with 8 bases lining up with TRBD2. The J segment lost 6 bases and the V segment lost 7 bases, leaving 11 bases of the junction unmatched. The CDR3 is 15 amino acids. CDR1 and CDR2 (germline): MNHEY, SVGAGI. The CDR3 nucleotides are TGTGCCAGCACTCCACCAGGACTAGCCCTCAATGAGCAGTTCTTC. This codes for CASTPPGLALNEQFF.